These T cell receptor beta chains were read from a single sample in a study of CXCR3-negative and CXCR3-positive naive CD8 T cells. TCRdb re-called the 5' RACE reads and catalogs CDR3 proteins one per entry, DNA excluded. This sample's clone table lists under 150,000 distinct CDR3 sequences. Sequencing input: naive CXCR3+ CD8+ T cells from blood. These receptors were obtained from a human donor in good health. Some clones in this sample may be carry-over from other donors' samples. Both conserved end residues are part of each CDR3.

CDR3 | V | length | J
CASSQVLFQETQYF | TRBV14 | 14 | TRBJ2-5
CASSYVKNTEAFF | TRBV6-5 | 13 | TRBJ1-1
CASSLGGPTEAFF | TRBV28 | 13 | TRBJ1-1
CSVGDREGPYGYTF | TRBV29-1 | 14 | TRBJ1-2
CASSQDEAGGTGTDTQYF | TRBV4-3 | 18 | TRBJ2-3
CASSIQGENTEAFF | TRBV27 | 14 | TRBJ1-1
CASRWDSMNTEAFF | TRBV12-3/TRBV12-4 | 14 | TRBJ1-1
CASSLDKSGRADIARYF | TRBV7-2 | 17 | TRBJ2-3
CASSLSRRGTALSGYGYTF | TRBV7-2 | 19 | TRBJ1-2
CATSRDVSDSYEQYF | TRBV15 | 15 | TRBJ2-7
CAWSSGGSYEQYF | TRBV30 | 13 | TRBJ2-7
CSVRIMGTEAFF | TRBV29-1 | 12 | TRBJ1-1
CASSYPGNQPQHF | TRBV6-2/TRBV6-3 | 13 | TRBJ1-5
CASSTPTGGNGLSDYGYTF | TRBV28 | 19 | TRBJ1-2
CASSRSPSEQYF | TRBV12-3/TRBV12-4 | 12 | TRBJ2-7
CASSSPTIAVDTGTQYF | TRBV7-2 | 17 | TRBJ2-3
CASSKPQSGELFF | TRBV6-2/TRBV6-3 | 13 | TRBJ2-2
CASSLPWTSGGEQYF | TRBV6-5 | 15 | TRBJ2-7
CASSQGATSGYYEQYF | TRBV4-1 | 16 | TRBJ2-7
CASSEYLPSLYF | TRBV25-1 | 12 | TRBJ2-7
CASKELEPSGGGEQFF | TRBV19 | 16 | TRBJ2-1
CSARDLTGVWETQYF | TRBV20-1 | 15 | TRBJ2-5
CASSPCRRVLNEQFF | TRBV23-1 | 15 | TRBJ2-1
CSVEDQQGPEQFF | TRBV29-1 | 13 | TRBJ2-1
CATSRHSGSGGAFF | TRBV15 | 14 | TRBJ1-1
CASSQDRGPLDEQYF | TRBV7-9 | 15 | TRBJ2-7
CSVEDGHYDEQYF | TRBV29-1 | 13 | TRBJ2-7
CASSLDGGGATVEQFF | TRBV11-3 | 16 | TRBJ2-1
CASSLDGGVTGELFF | TRBV6-6 | 15 | TRBJ2-2
CSVVLGQGAEGTYNEQFF | TRBV29-1 | 18 | TRBJ2-1
CASSVAGLAGFEQFF | TRBV9 | 15 | TRBJ2-1
CSVEWTSVLGELFF | TRBV29-1 | 14 | TRBJ2-2
CASSPSRPTDTQYF | TRBV5-1 | 14 | TRBJ2-3
CATLKENTEAFF | TRBV10-3 | 12 | TRBJ1-1
CASSEILAGVEDEQFF | TRBV6-1 | 16 | TRBJ2-1
CASSLHGPGDNEQFF | TRBV11-2 | 15 | TRBJ2-1
CASSWGQGSSYEQYF | TRBV7-6 | 15 | TRBJ2-7
CASSPRGTSMDNEQFF | TRBV7-3 | 16 | TRBJ2-1
CASSASGIQETQYF | TRBV9 | 14 | TRBJ2-5
CASSPRQGSDEQYF | TRBV28 | 14 | TRBJ2-7
CASSLGSGVATDTQYF | TRBV27 | 16 | TRBJ2-3
CASSELSGTGLNTEAFF | TRBV9 | 17 | TRBJ1-1
CASSQTTGTGELFF | TRBV4-2 | 14 | TRBJ2-2
CSARESETGTDTQYF | TRBV20-1 | 15 | TRBJ2-3
CASSQLVSGELFF | TRBV14 | 13 | TRBJ2-2
CASSPRSYLQENTGELFF | TRBV13 | 18 | TRBJ2-2
CASSPRGRPYGYTF | TRBV14 | 14 | TRBJ1-2
CASSLGPQVEGFF | TRBV7-6 | 13 | TRBJ2-1
CASRTFGGDGTQYF | TRBV7-6 | 14 | TRBJ2-5
CASSGLGQPQHF | TRBV6-1 | 12 | TRBJ1-5